These 22 T cell receptor beta chains were all obtained from the same sample, sequenced in a study of blood T cell repertoires in COVID-19. Produced via immunoSEQ multiplex PCR; TCRdb's table is partial and in-frame only. Here the sample spans fewer than 150,000 clones, roughly 86% being singletons. Input material: peripheral blood. The receptors stem from a woman in her forties or fifties who had recovered from COVID-19.

The gene calls are TRBV6-5 and TRBJ1-5; 9 nucleotides align to TRBD1. The germline V gene encodes CDR1 MNHEY and CDR2 SVGAGI. Losses at the gene ends were 6 bases for V and 7 bases for J; bases not matched to a gene: 7. CDR3 length equals 14 residues. The CDR3 region has the DNA TGTGCCAGCAGCCTGGGACAGGGATACCAGCCCCAGCATTTT. Its translation: CASSLGQGYQPQHF.

The J gene is TRBJ2-7, the V gene TRBV30, with TRBD1 matching over 7 bases. Trimming at V came to 4 bases and at J to 3 bases, leaving 0 bases not matched to a gene. Germline V gene lookup returns CDR1 GTSNPN and CDR2 SVGIG (reference sequence). CDR3 length equals 11 residues. This CDR3 is CAWTGGYEQYF. CDR3 DNA: TGTGCCTGGACAGGGGGCTACGAGCAGTACTTC.

The CDR3: CASSLGGEQFF. As DNA, the CDR3 is TGCGCCAGCAGCTTGGGAGGTGAGCAGTTCTTC. V usage is TRBV5-1 and J usage is TRBJ2-1, with no clear D. The length of the CDR3 is 11 residues. Germline lookup yields CDR1 SGHRS and CDR2 YFSETQ. Trimming removed 0 bases from V and 9 bases from J, with 4 bases in between.

The chain is built from TRBV7-2 and TRBJ1-1; D unclear. CDR1 and CDR2 (germline): SGHTA, FQGNSA. The CDR3 has 13 residues. Trimming removed 2 bases from V and 9 bases from J, with 13 bases in between. This CDR3 reads CASSLRHPDKAFF. CDR3 bases: TGTGCCAGCAGCTTAAGACACCCAGATAAAGCTTTCTTT.

The rearrangement uses TRBV30 and TRBJ2-7; 7 nucleotides line up with TRBD1. Looked up from germline, CDR1 is GTSNPN and CDR2 is SVGIG (reference sequence). Trimming cost V 1 base and J 7 bases; bases outside gene matches: 7. The CDR3 contains 13 residues. This CDR3 is CAWSGNRGREQYF. CDR3 nucleotide sequence: TGTGCCTGGAGTGGTAACAGGGGCCGGGAGCAGTACTTC.

This chain links TRBV6-5 with TRBJ2-1, with D possibly matching TRBD2 (5 bases). Trimming shortened V by 7 bases and J by 4 bases, and 17 bases separated the two germline ends. In germline, CDR1 is MNHEY, CDR2 SVGAGI. The CDR3 runs 15 residues. The CDR3 loop is CASTARTGGYNEQFF. The CDR3 region has the DNA TGTGCCAGCACCGCCCGGACCGGCGGGTACAATGAGCAGTTCTTC.

The gene calls are TRBV5-4 and TRBJ2-7; perhaps TRBD1 as D (6 bases). V lost 0 bases to trimming and J lost 4 bases, with 8 bases between them. The CDR3 totals 13 residues. In germline, CDR1 is SGHNT, CDR2 YYREEE (reference sequence). CDR3 DNA sequence: TGTGCCAGCAGCTTGGAAGGACAGTACGAGCAGTACTTC. This codes for CASSLEGQYEQYF.

This clone was observed many times. CDR3 amino acids: CASSQVMGAEQYF. The CDR3 DNA follows: TGTGCCAGCAGCCAAGTGATGGGAGCCGAGCAGTACTTC. The J gene is TRBJ2-7, the V gene TRBV14, with TRBD2 as a possible D gene (5 bases). Germline loops: CDR1 SGHDN, CDR2 FVKESK. This CDR3 is 13 amino acids long. Trimming removed 1 base at V and 6 bases at J, with 10 bases between.

The chain combines TRBV29-1 with TRBJ1-1; no firm D call. V was trimmed by 4 bases and J by 0 bases, leaving 12 bases between them. Germline lookup yields CDR1 SQVTM and CDR2 ANQGSEA. This CDR3 region has 14 residues. The CDR3 loop reads CSVVRAAVNTEAFF. Written as DNA, the CDR3 is TGCAGCGTTGTGAGAGCGGCCGTGAACACTGAAGCTTTCTTT.

The V and J genes are TRBV6-6 and TRBJ2-7; 12 nucleotides match TRBD1. Germline V gene lookup returns CDR1 MNHNY and CDR2 SVGAGI (reference sequence). J was trimmed by 6 bases and V by 0 bases; bases with no gene match: 6. This CDR3 contains 16 residues. CDR3 residues: CASSYSGQGAQAEQYF. The CDR3 coding sequence is TGTGCCAGCAGTTACTCGGGACAGGGGGCGCAGGCCGAGCAGTACTTC.

The chain couples TRBV29-1 to TRBJ1-4; possible D gene TRBD1, 6 bases. CDR1 is SQVTM and CDR2 is ANQGSEA in the germline V gene. With 6 bases removed from V and 4 bases from J, the gap between germline ends came to 12 bases. The CDR3 spans 13 residues. CDR3 sequence: CSVARGNNEKLFF. DNA of the CDR3: TGCAGCGTAGCCAGGGGCAATAATGAAAAACTGTTTTTT. The complete variable domain, with remaining parts taken from reference TRBV29-1 and TRBJ1-4, reads SAVISQKPSRDICQRGTSLTIQCQVDSQVTMMFWYRQQPGQSLTLIATANQGSEATYESGFVIDKFPISRPNLTFSTLTVSNMSPEDSSIYLCSVARGNNEKLFFGSGTQLSVL.

This chain uses TRBV6-6 with TRBJ1-2, with a weak D call TRBD1 (5 bases). Germline CDR1 is MNHNY and CDR2 is SVGAGI (reference sequence). The CDR3 loop spans 15 amino acids. Trimming removed 6 bases from V and 8 bases from J, with 22 bases in between. The CDR3 loop reads CASSLAGGGALGYTF. DNA for the CDR3: TGTGCCAGCAGCCTAGCTGGGGGAGGGGCGCTCGGCTACACCTTC.

The sample holds a few counts of this clone. The chain employs TRBV7-9 and TRBJ2-3; weak D call: TRBD1 (5 bases). Germline V lookup: CDR1 SEHNR, CDR2 FQNEAQ (reference sequence). V was trimmed by 4 bases and J by 3 bases, leaving 14 bases between them. This CDR3 region has 15 residues. The CDR3 here is CASSSGHSRTDTQYF. As DNA, the CDR3 is TGTGCCAGCAGCTCCGGACACAGTAGGACAGATACGCAGTATTTT.

This clone was counted between two and nine times. The gene calls are TRBV6-5 and TRBJ2-3; 9 bases agree with TRBD2. Germline lookup yields CDR1 MNHEY and CDR2 SVGAGI. This CDR3 has 16 amino acids. The J segment lost 2 bases and the V segment lost 4 bases, leaving 7 bases of the junction unmatched. CDR3: CASSLGLAISTDTQYF. CDR3 sequence (DNA): TGTGCCAGCAGTTTGGGACTAGCCATATCCACAGATACGCAGTATTTT.

This chain links TRBV6-2 or TRBV6-3 with TRBJ1-6; the D gene is possibly TRBD1 (6 bases). The V end lost 6 bases, the J end lost 14 bases, and 23 bases lay between the germline ends. Germline V gene data show CDR1 as MNHEY and CDR2 as SVGEGT. The CDR3 has 15 residues. The CDR3 coding sequence is TGTGCCAGCAGCCCCCCGGGGGGCAGAGTTGGGACCCTCCACTTT. It is translated as CASSPPGGRVGTLHF.

V and J are TRBV6-5 and TRBJ2-5, with D perhaps matching TRBD1 (6 bases). Germline loops: CDR1 MNHEY, CDR2 SVGAGI. The length of the CDR3 is 16 residues. Trimming cost V 4 bases and J 0 bases, with 15 bases left between them. CDR3 sequence reads: CASSFTHYRDQETQYF. The CDR3 bases are TGTGCCAGCAGTTTCACCCACTACAGGGACCAAGAGACCCAGTACTTC.

V gene TRBV7-3 combines with J gene TRBJ2-3; the match to TRBD2 covers 7 bases. Germline lookup yields CDR1 SGHTA and CDR2 FQGTGA. This CDR3 contains 12 residues. V shed 5 bases, J shed 10 bases, and the junction held 6 bases outside the gene matches. CDR3 residues: CASSPIGGSQYF. CDR3 DNA sequence: TGTGCCAGCAGCCCGATCGGGGGGTCGCAGTATTTT.

The gene calls are TRBV30 and TRBJ2-5; tentatively, D is TRBD2 (5 bases). The germline gives CDR1 GTSNPN, CDR2 SVGIG (reference sequence). Trimming pared 0 bases from V and 5 bases from J, leaving 7 bases between. The length of the CDR3 is 12 residues. The CDR3 bases are TGTGCCTGGAGTGTCGGGATTGAGACCCAGTACTTC. Amino acids: CAWSVGIETQYF.

The J gene is TRBJ2-7, the V gene TRBV11-3; a weak D match, TRBD2 (6 bases). Trimming pared 4 bases from V and 0 bases from J, leaving 16 bases between. The CDR3 has 16 residues. Germline CDR1 reads SGHNT; CDR2 reads YENEEA. The CDR3 sequence: CASSSPGGEVSYEQYF. Written as DNA, the CDR3 is TGTGCCAGCAGCTCCCCCGGGGGAGAGGTCTCCTACGAGCAGTACTTC. Together with reference TRBV11-3 and TRBJ2-7, the CDR3 gives the full variable domain: EAGVVQSPRYKIIEKKQPVAFWCNPISGHNTLYWYLQNLGQGPELLIRYENEEAVDDSQLPKDRFSAERLKGVDSTLKIQPAELGDSAVYLCASSSPGGEVSYEQYFGPGTRLTVT.

The chain employs TRBV2 and TRBJ1-5; D gene ambiguous. The CDR3 length is 15 residues. Germline V gene lookup returns CDR1 SNHLY and CDR2 FYNNEI. Trimming shortened V by 5 bases and J by 5 bases, and 16 bases separated the two germline ends. The CDR3 DNA follows: TGTGCCAGCAGTAGGACCTCGGGGATGTATCAGCCCCAGCATTTT. Translated: CASSRTSGMYQPQHF.

As to this clone: The identical CDR3 is also encoded by other nucleotide sequences in the sample. This chain links TRBV5-1 with TRBJ2-7; tentatively, D is TRBD1 (6 bases). The CDR3 runs to 14 residues. Trimming removed 2 bases from V and 2 bases from J, with 11 bases in between. Germline assignment: CDR1 SGHRS and CDR2 YFSETQ. Written as DNA, the CDR3 is TGCGCCAGCAGCTTAAGAGGGGGACCCTACGAGCAGTACTTC. As protein: CASSLRGGPYEQYF.

This rearrangement joins TRBV4-2 to TRBJ1-6; 9 bases agree with TRBD1. The length of the CDR3 is 18 residues. Germline V CDR1 and CDR2: LGHNA, YNFKEQ. V lost 0 bases and J lost 7; bases outside the gene matches: 10. Written as DNA, the CDR3 is TGTGCCAGCAGCCAAGAAAACCCAACAGGGGGCGGAAATTCACCCCTCCACTTT. It yields the protein CASSQENPTGGGNSPLHF.